What follows are 30 T cell receptor beta chains derived from one specimen sequenced in a study of low-dose radiotherapy and immunotherapy resistance in tumors. Stated time point: before trial treatment. TRAV- and TRBV-specific primers, spanning alpha and beta chains, primed first-strand cDNA. The PCR that amplified TCRs ran for about 20 cycles, relying on a constant-region primer and a V-primer adapter. TCRdb called the reads again in MiXCR, with one record for every CDR3 protein. The table shows more than 50,000 distinct CDR3 sequences, with about a quarter occurring only once. The source was PBMCs, collected before treatment. The receptors derive from a male donor with rectosigmoid adenocarcinoma.

This clonotype occurred many times. The chain carries TRBV6-2 or TRBV6-3 and TRBJ2-1, with 14 positions matching TRBD2. The J segment lost 9 bases and the V segment lost 6 bases, leaving 1 base of the junction unmatched. This CDR3 spans 13 amino acids. CDR1 and CDR2 (germline): MNHEY, SVGEGT. The CDR3: CASRTSGRGEQFF. The CDR3 DNA sequence: TGTGCCAGCAGGACTAGCGGGAGGGGTGAGCAGTTCTTC.

There are many counts of this clonotype. The chain joins TRBV2 to TRBJ2-1; D is tentatively TRBD1 or TRBD2 (5 bases each). V was pared by 7 bases and J by 6 bases, with 16 bases between. This CDR3 is 14 amino acids long. CDR1 and CDR2 from the germline V gene are SNHLY and FYNNEI. The CDR3 DNA reads TGTGCCAGCACCGGGACCGCAGGACTCAATGAGCAGTTCTTC. It yields the protein CASTGTAGLNEQFF.

In this sample, this clonotype turned up many times. This rearrangement joins TRBV11-3 to TRBJ2-1; TRBD2 might be the D (7 bases). There are 18 residues in the CDR3. The germline V gene encodes CDR1 SGHNT and CDR2 YENEEA. V was shortened by 0 bases and J by 5 bases, with 20 bases between the two germline ends. CDR3 nucleotide sequence: TGTGCCAGCAGCTTAGATCAAGGGGGTAGCGGGTTCGACAATGAGCAGTTCTTC. Amino acids: CASSLDQGGSGFDNEQFF.

This clonotype was counted ten times or more. The rearrangement uses TRBV7-6 and TRBJ1-1; 8 bases are a match to TRBD1. The CDR3 totals 15 residues. The V gene end was trimmed by 2 bases and the J gene end by 10 bases; junction bases not matched to a gene: 12. Germline V lookup: CDR1 SGHVS, CDR2 FNYEAQ. CDR3 amino acids: CASSLKSGQVSGAFF. The CDR3 coding sequence is TGTGCCAGCAGCTTAAAGTCGGGACAGGTCAGCGGAGCTTTCTTT.

This clonotype has at least ten counts. J is TRBJ1-1 and V is TRBV12-3 or TRBV12-4; 7 nucleotides line up with TRBD1. The V and J ends lost 8 bases and 3 bases, in that order; junction bases with no gene match: 6. This CDR3 contains 13 residues. The CDR3 reads CASEPQGDTEAFF. CDR3 DNA: TGTGCCAGCGAACCGCAGGGGGACACTGAAGCTTTCTTT.

The chain uses TRBV5-4 and TRBJ2-3; 10 bases fit TRBD2. The J segment lost 4 bases and the V segment lost 4 bases, leaving 3 bases of the junction unmatched. CDR3 length: 14 amino acids. Germline V gene lookup returns CDR1 SGHNT and CDR2 YYREEE (reference sequence). For the CDR3, the DNA is TGTGCCAGCAGCAGCGGGGGGGCCGCAGATACGCAGTATTTT. This gives the protein CASSSGGAADTQYF.

The rearrangement joins TRBV7-9 to TRBJ2-1; 13 bases fit TRBD2. This CDR3 has 20 amino acids. Germline V gene data show CDR1 as SEHNR and CDR2 as FQNEAQ (reference sequence). V lost 4 bases and J lost 4; bases outside the gene matches: 16. The CDR3 coding sequence is TGTGCCAGCAGCTCCTCGCCGAGTACCGGGACTAGCGGGGTTTACAATGAGCAGTTCTTC. Protein product: CASSSSPSTGTSGVYNEQFF.

For this clonotype: Its ends do not fully match the called genes, so a read error is possible. This sequence joins TRBV20-1 and TRBJ2-1; D ambiguous. The CDR3 covers 13 residues. Germline CDR1 and CDR2: DFQATT and SNEGSKA (reference sequence). CDR3 coding DNA: TGCAGTGCTAGAGACAGCTCCTACAATGTGCAGTTCTTC. Its protein product is CSARDSSYNVQFF.

In DNA, the CDR3 is TGTGCCATCAGTGGCGGCGGCTACGAGCAGTACTTC. Translating gives CAISGGGYEQYF. J is TRBJ2-7 and V is TRBV10-3; D ambiguous. The CDR3 length is 12 residues. Germline CDR1 and CDR2: ENHRY and SYGVKD. Trimming shortened V by 4 bases and J by 3 bases, and 7 bases separated the two germline ends.

Of note for this clonotype: A read error likely explains this, since a far larger clone differs by one base. The rearrangement links TRBV13 to TRBJ2-7, with a tentative D call TRBD2 (6 bases). Trimming removed 8 bases at V and 13 bases at J, with 21 bases between. Germline V CDR1 and CDR2: PRHDT, FYEKMQ (reference sequence). The CDR3 is 12 residues long. DNA of the CDR3: TGTGCCAGCTCTACTACCTGGGAGGCGCGATACTTC. Amino acid sequence: CASSTTWEARYF.

This clonotype was observed at least ten times. This chain links TRBV4-3 with TRBJ2-1, with D hard to call. V was pared by 0 bases and J by 10 bases, with 16 bases between. The CDR3 runs 15 residues. Germline lookup yields CDR1 LGHNA and CDR2 YSLEER. The chain's CDR3 is CASSQDLRFGSEQFF. Written as DNA, the CDR3 is TGCGCCAGCAGCCAAGATTTAAGATTCGGCAGCGAGCAGTTCTTC.

The chain recombines TRBV6-2 or TRBV6-3 with TRBJ1-2, with D uncertain. Germline CDR1 and CDR2: MNHEY and SVGEGT. This CDR3 region has 13 residues. Trimming removed 6 bases at V and 4 bases at J, with 12 bases between. The CDR3 sequence: CASSPTDLYGYTF. In DNA form, the CDR3 reads TGTGCCAGCAGCCCGACGGACCTCTATGGCTACACCTTC.

This sequence joins TRBV11-2 and TRBJ2-2; no firm D call. V lost 6 bases and J lost 0, with 23 bases in between. The CDR3 has 19 residues. Germline lookup yields CDR1 SGHAT and CDR2 FQNNGV. The CDR3: CASRSLSAGRGANTGELFF. CDR3 DNA: TGTGCCAGCAGAAGCCTCTCCGCTGGACGCGGAGCGAACACCGGGGAGCTGTTTTTT.

Notes on this clonotype: With a far larger clone one base away, a read error is the likely cause. The V and J genes are TRBV7-6 and TRBJ2-7; maybe TRBD2 (6 bases). The CDR3 spans 13 residues. Germline assignment: CDR1 SGHVS and CDR2 FNYEAQ. Trimming left V 1 base short and J 7 bases short, with 11 bases between. This chain's CDR3 is CASSLEPGDEQYF. CDR3 in DNA: TGTGCCAGCAGCTTAGAACCGGGGGATGAGCAGTACTTC.

Ten or more counts support this clonotype. This chain links TRBV6-6 with TRBJ1-4, with 7 nucleotides matching TRBD1. The CDR3 is 15 amino acids. V was pared by 4 bases and J by 5 bases, with 7 bases of the junction left unmatched. The germline CDR1 and CDR2 sequences are MNHNY and SVGAGI (reference sequence). The CDR3: CASSSPDRLNEKLFF. In nucleotides, the CDR3 is TGTGCCAGCAGTTCCCCGGACAGGTTAAATGAAAAACTGTTTTTT.

This clonotype was recorded at least ten times. J is TRBJ2-7 and V is TRBV28; tentatively, D is TRBD1 (5 bases). V gave up 5 bases and J gave up 7 bases, with 9 bases separating them. The germline V gene encodes CDR1 MDHEN and CDR2 SYDVKM. The CDR3 consists of 11 residues. The CDR3 DNA follows: TGTGCCAGCAGTCAGGGTTGGGAGCAGTACTTC. It encodes CASSQGWEQYF.

This clonotype has ten or more counts. This rearrangement joins TRBV12-3 or TRBV12-4 to TRBJ2-1, with D tentatively TRBD2 (6 bases). The CDR3 length is 15 residues. Trimming stripped 4 bases from V and 0 bases from J, with 10 bases between. CDR3 amino acids: CASSYSGSSYNEQFF. The CDR3 region has the DNA TGTGCCAGCAGTTATAGCGGAAGCTCCTACAATGAGCAGTTCTTC.

This clonotype was detected many times. This chain joins TRBV2 and TRBJ1-1; 7 bases align to TRBD1. V was clipped by 6 bases and J by 0 bases; unmatched bases: 4. The CDR3 length is 14 residues. Germline V lookup: CDR1 SNHLY, CDR2 FYNNEI. The chain's CDR3 is CASRGTAMNTEAFF. DNA for the CDR3: TGTGCCAGCAGGGGGACAGCTATGAACACTGAAGCTTTCTTT.

This clonotype was recorded at least ten times. V gene TRBV6-2 or TRBV6-3 combines with J gene TRBJ1-1, with no clear D. Germline-derived CDR1 and CDR2 are MNHEY and SVGEGT. The CDR3 covers 12 residues. Trimming left V 8 bases short and J 1 base short, with 8 bases between. This CDR3 is CASATANTEAFF. Here the CDR3 DNA reads TGTGCCAGCGCCACAGCGAACACTGAAGCTTTCTTT.

A few counts support this clonotype. This sequence is one base from a far larger clone and is likely a read error. This chain connects TRBV4-2 to TRBJ2-5, with D possibly being TRBD2 (7 bases). Germline V gene sequence: CDR1 LGHNA, CDR2 YNFKEQ. The CDR3 has 16 amino acids. V shed 4 bases and J shed 11 bases, with 26 bases lying between them. The CDR3 nucleotides read TGTGCCAGCAGCCCCGAGGGGGGGGGTCAAGCCAATGAGCAGTACTTC. Protein sequence: CASSPEGGGQANEQYF.

This clonotype was seen repeatedly, ten times or more. The chain joins TRBV20-1 to TRBJ2-4, with D tentatively TRBD2 (5 bases). CDR3 length equals 14 residues. Trimming took 2 bases from V and 6 from J, leaving 14 bases between them. Germline CDR1 reads DFQATT; CDR2 reads SNEGSKA (reference sequence). Here the CDR3 DNA reads TGCAGTGCTAGATATGGAGAGGGCAGAAACATTCAGTACTTC. Its protein product is CSARYGEGRNIQYF.

The chain combines TRBV20-1 with TRBJ2-7, with D unclear. The CDR3 loop spans 10 amino acids. Deletions cut 4 bases from V and 3 bases from J, with 4 bases between. Per germline, CDR1 DFQATT and CDR2 SNEGSKA (reference sequence). The CDR3 protein is CSATFYEQYF. The CDR3, as DNA: TGCAGTGCTACCTTCTACGAGCAGTACTTC.

This clonotype came up many times. The rearrangement joins TRBV24-1 to TRBJ2-2; D ambiguous. The CDR3 is 13 residues long. V lost 10 bases and J 2 bases, leaving 10 bases between the germline ends. The V gene's germline CDR1 is KGHDR and CDR2 SFDVKD. Here the CDR3 DNA reads TGTGCCACAAGGAAGTTCAACACCGGGGAGCTGTTTTTT. It encodes CATRKFNTGELFF.

The chain combines TRBV6-8 with TRBJ2-2, with D unclear. This CDR3 has 14 amino acids. Trimming left V 1 base short and J 0 bases short, with 3 bases between. Germline V gene data show CDR1 as MNHGY and CDR2 as SAAAGT. This CDR3 is CASSYFPNTGELFF. The CDR3 DNA sequence: TGTGCCAGCAGTTACTTCCCGAACACCGGGGAGCTGTTTTTT.

By sample fraction, this clonotype is medium-sized. V usage is TRBV11-2 and J usage is TRBJ2-7; 8 nucleotides agree with TRBD1. Trimming at V came to 6 bases and at J to 0 bases, leaving 10 bases not matched to a gene. The CDR3 extends over 16 amino acids. Germline values: CDR1 SGHAT, CDR2 FQNNGV. The CDR3 spells CASRPIRGQSSYEQYF. The CDR3, as DNA: TGTGCCAGCAGGCCAATCAGGGGGCAGAGCTCCTACGAGCAGTACTTC.

V is TRBV27 and J is TRBJ2-1, with a possible D match to TRBD2 (6 bases). The V end was cut by 1 base, the J end by 0 bases, with 10 bases between. The CDR3 sequence is 16 residues long. CDR1 is MNHEY and CDR2 is SMNVEV in the germline V gene (reference sequence). CDR3 amino acids: CASSLYRGSSYNEQFF. The CDR3 coding sequence is TGTGCCAGCAGTTTATACCGGGGGAGCTCCTACAATGAGCAGTTCTTC.

There are many counts of this clonotype. This chain uses TRBV6-2 or TRBV6-3 with TRBJ1-1; D possibly corresponds to TRBD1 (6 bases). V was cut by 6 bases and J by 1 base, with 12 bases left in between. The CDR3 contains 14 residues. Germline values: CDR1 MNHEY, CDR2 SVGEGT. This CDR3 is CASRRGDPNTEAFF. DNA for the CDR3: TGTGCCAGCAGGAGGGGGGACCCGAACACTGAAGCTTTCTTT.

This clonotype was seen at least ten times. The chain couples TRBV29-1 to TRBJ2-3; TRBD2 is a possible D gene (6 bases). This CDR3 comprises 13 residues. Looked up from germline, CDR1 is SQVTM and CDR2 is ANQGSEA. Trimming took off 3 bases at V and 2 bases at J, with 9 bases between the two ends. DNA for the CDR3: TGCAGCGTTGACGGGGGTCCCACAGATACGCAGTATTTT. This sequence encodes CSVDGGPTDTQYF.

In its sample, this clonotype was seen many times. This chain uses TRBV7-9 with TRBJ2-7; 15 bases match TRBD2. With V trimmed by 5 bases and J by 6 bases, 11 bases remained unmatched. This CDR3 spans 17 amino acids. Germline CDR1 SEHNR, CDR2 FQNEAQ (reference sequence). The CDR3 sequence: CASSLMTPGLAGGEQYF. CDR3 DNA: TGTGCCAGCAGCCTAATGACTCCGGGACTAGCGGGAGGCGAGCAGTACTTC.

A remark on this clonotype: One end of the junction is discordant with germline, which a read error may explain. This chain links TRBV6-5 with TRBJ1-1; tentatively, D is TRBD1 (5 bases). The germline CDR1 and CDR2 sequences are MNHEY and SVGAGI. CDR3 size: 16 residues. CDR3 in DNA: TGTGCCAGCAGTTACGGGGGACCGGAGGGGAACACTGAGGCTTTCTTT. This translates into CASSYGGPEGNTEAFF.